The 23 T cell receptor beta chains below were found in one sample sequenced in a study of blood T cell repertoires in COVID-19. Assay: immunoSEQ multiplex PCR; the TCRdb copy retains only in-frame clones and omits some. This table holds 83,000 or so clones, around 87% found once. The specimen sequenced was peripheral blood. These TCRs come from a man of 80 years or more with active or convalescent COVID-19.

CDR3 coding DNA: TGCGCCAGCAGCCAAGGACACCCGGGGGGAAACACCATATATTTT. It translates to CASSQGHPGGNTIYF. The gene calls are TRBV4-1 and TRBJ1-3, with D hard to call. The V end was cut by 1 base, the J end by 4 bases, with 11 bases between. Germline CDR1 MGHRA, CDR2 YSYEKL. This CDR3 has 15 amino acids.

V usage is TRBV28 and J usage is TRBJ1-5, with 7 bases that match TRBD1. Losses at the gene ends were 6 bases for V and 7 bases for J; bases not matched to a gene: 9. The CDR3 runs 14 residues. CDR1 and CDR2 from the germline V gene are MDHEN and SYDVKM. The CDR3 here is CASRGGQRYQPQHF. CDR3 sequence (DNA): TGTGCCAGCAGGGGGGGACAGAGATACCAGCCCCAGCATTTT.

The chain recombines TRBV5-1 with TRBJ1-1; D is uncertain. V lost 4 bases, J lost 1 base, and 14 bases lay in between. This CDR3 contains 15 residues. CDR1 is SGHRS, CDR2 YFSETQ, per germline. The DNA for the CDR3 is TGCGCCAGCAGCCGATTGGGCCCAGCGAACACTGAAGCTTTCTTT. It is translated as CASSRLGPANTEAFF.

The chain couples TRBV7-2 to TRBJ1-5; 8 bases are a match to TRBD1. CDR1 is SGHTA, CDR2 FQGNSA, per germline. The CDR3 covers 15 residues. The junction had 3 bases not matched to a gene; V was cut back by 5 bases and J by 0 bases. The CDR3 sequence is CASSRTGNSNQPQHF. As DNA, the CDR3 is TGTGCCAGCAGCAGGACAGGGAATAGCAATCAGCCCCAGCATTTT.

The chain couples TRBV4-1 to TRBJ2-5; 7 bases are a match to TRBD1. CDR1 MGHRA and CDR2 YSYEKL come from the germline V gene. CDR3 length: 14 residues. Germline trimming cut 3 bases from V and 5 bases from J; bases unmatched to any gene: 6. The CDR3 nucleotides read TGCGCCAGCAGCCAGACAGGGAGAGAGGAGACCCAGTACTTC. It yields the protein CASSQTGREETQYF.

This sequence joins TRBV6-5 and TRBJ2-3; maybe TRBD1 (5 bases). The CDR3 length is 15 residues. CDR1 and CDR2 from the germline V gene are MNHEY and SVGAGI. The V and J ends lost 7 bases and 2 bases respectively, with 16 bases between them. The CDR3 DNA reads as TGTGCCAGCAACCAATTTGGGGCGGTCACAGATACGCAGTATTTT. As protein: CASNQFGAVTDTQYF.

This clone showed up just a few times. The chain uses TRBV19 and TRBJ1-6; TRBD1 is a possible D gene (6 bases). This CDR3 region has 15 residues. Per the germline V gene, CDR1 is LNHDA and CDR2 is SQIVND (reference sequence). The V end lost 9 bases, the J end lost 8 bases, and 20 bases lay between the germline ends. The CDR3 loop reads CASSGAKRWDSPLHF. CDR3 bases: TGTGCCAGCTCAGGGGCTAAACGTTGGGATTCACCCCTCCACTTT.

The CDR3 here is CASSYVEGTEAFF. CDR3 nucleotides: TGTGCCAGCAGTTACGTAGAGGGCACTGAAGCTTTCTTT. The V gene is TRBV6-2 or TRBV6-3, the J gene TRBJ1-1; the D is unclear. This CDR3 has 13 residues. Trimming shortened V by 2 bases and J by 4 bases, and 8 bases separated the two germline ends. The germline V gene encodes CDR1 MNHEY and CDR2 SVGEGT.

The rearrangement joins TRBV5-5 to TRBJ2-1; the match to TRBD1 covers 10 bases. From germline, CDR1 is SGHKS and CDR2 YYEKEE (reference sequence). This CDR3 has 16 amino acids. The J segment lost 9 bases and the V segment lost 4 bases, leaving 13 bases of the junction unmatched. CDR3 sequence (DNA): TGTGCCAGCAGCCCCGACAGGGGGCAACTCTTGGGTGAGCAGTTCTTC. It codes for CASSPDRGQLLGEQFF.

The rearrangement uses TRBV6-1 and TRBJ1-2; tentative D call: TRBD1 (5 bases). This CDR3 comprises 15 residues. V was clipped by 2 bases and J by 6 bases, with 16 bases between them. Germline values: CDR1 MNHNS, CDR2 SASEGT. The CDR3 bases are TGTGCCAGCAGTGAATTATCGGCGGGGGTCAATGGCTACACCTTC. Protein sequence: CASSELSAGVNGYTF.

The chain carries TRBV2 and TRBJ1-1; D is perhaps TRBD1 (6 bases). Trimming left V 6 bases short and J 0 bases short, with 8 bases between. Germline CDR1 and CDR2: SNHLY and FYNNEI. The CDR3 is 13 residues long. CDR3 sequence (DNA): TGTGCCAGCAGGTGGACAGTGAACACTGAAGCTTTCTTT. As protein: CASRWTVNTEAFF.

The chain combines TRBV5-1 with TRBJ2-5; 7 bases align to TRBD1. The CDR3 sequence is 15 residues long. V was pared by 1 base and J by 1 base, with 4 bases of the junction left unmatched. Germline-derived CDR1 and CDR2 are SGHRS and YFSETQ. CDR3 loop: CASSLPRGSQETQYF. CDR3 bases: TGCGCCAGCAGCTTGCCCAGGGGGTCCCAAGAGACCCAGTACTTC.

This rearrangement joins TRBV19 to TRBJ2-3, with 11 bases lining up with TRBD2. This CDR3 contains 15 residues. Germline V gene data show CDR1 as LNHDA and CDR2 as SQIVND (reference sequence). V was clipped by 2 bases and J by 4 bases; unmatched bases: 2. CDR3 in amino acids: CASSIRTSGSDTQYF. The CDR3 DNA reads as TGTGCCAGTAGTATACGGACTAGCGGGTCAGATACGCAGTATTTT.

This clone has a single count. The V gene is TRBV4-1, the J gene TRBJ1-2; D might be TRBD1 (6 bases). The CDR3 has 15 amino acids. The V gene lost 4 bases and the J gene lost 4 bases, with 16 bases spanning the gap. Per germline, CDR1 MGHRA and CDR2 YSYEKL. CDR3 bases: TGCGCCAGCAGCCTCCCGGGACAAACCATCTATGGCTACACCTTC. This translates into CASSLPGQTIYGYTF.

The rearrangement joins TRBV19 to TRBJ1-4; unclear D gene. The CDR3 covers 14 residues. Per germline, CDR1 LNHDA and CDR2 SQIVND (reference sequence). Trimming pared 10 bases from V and 7 bases from J, leaving 19 bases between. The CDR3 DNA reads as TGTGCCACTACCCGCGGGCAGTCGAGTGAAAAACTGTTTTTT. Its translation is CATTRGQSSEKLFF.

The chain combines TRBV6-1 with TRBJ1-3; 7 bases align to TRBD1. Germline V gene data show CDR1 as MNHNS and CDR2 as SASEGT. The trim removed 2 bases at V and 2 bases at J, leaving 6 bases unmatched. The CDR3 sequence is 16 residues long. The CDR3 region has the DNA TGTGCCAGCAGTGAAAGGGGAACAGGGGCTGGAAACACCATATATTTT. It encodes CASSERGTGAGNTIYF.

The chain employs TRBV6-5 and TRBJ1-1; TRBD1 is a possible D gene (6 bases). Germline CDR1 reads MNHEY; CDR2 reads SVGAGI. V was trimmed by 6 bases and J by 0 bases, leaving 14 bases between them. CDR3 length: 15 amino acids. This CDR3 is CASRRGGHLNTEAFF. In nucleotides, the CDR3 is TGTGCCAGCAGGAGGGGGGGGCACTTGAACACTGAAGCTTTCTTT.

The chain couples TRBV24-1 to TRBJ1-6; D ambiguous. V lost 9 bases and J lost 1, with 12 bases in between. Germline CDR1 KGHDR, CDR2 SFDVKD. The CDR3 has 15 residues. CDR3 in DNA: TGTGCCACCCAGGCAGGATCGTCCTATAATTCACCCCTCCACTTT. Its protein product is CATQAGSSYNSPLHF.

The rearrangement uses TRBV6-1 and TRBJ2-1; the match to TRBD2 covers 12 bases. The CDR3 length is 18 residues. Per the germline V gene, CDR1 is MNHNS and CDR2 is SASEGT. J gave up 4 bases and V 1 base, and 8 bases lay outside the gene matches. Here the CDR3 reads CASSEELAGGPGYNEQFF. The CDR3 coding sequence is TGTGCCAGCAGTGAAGAGCTAGCGGGGGGGCCGGGATACAATGAGCAGTTCTTC.

The chain joins TRBV6-1 to TRBJ1-5; no reliable D call. The V gene lost 8 bases and the J gene lost 0 bases, with 11 bases spanning the gap. The germline gives CDR1 MNHNS, CDR2 SASEGT. This CDR3 is 14 amino acids long. CDR3 amino acids: CASVRDYSNQPQHF. The DNA for the CDR3 is TGTGCCAGCGTGCGGGATTATAGCAATCAGCCCCAGCATTTT.

The chain joins TRBV7-2 to TRBJ2-2; TRBD2 agrees at 9 bases. This CDR3 contains 16 residues. The germline V gene encodes CDR1 SGHTA and CDR2 FQGNSA. V shed 4 bases, J shed 2 bases, and the junction held 5 bases outside the gene matches. This CDR3 reads CASSSRLAVNTGELFF. DNA for the CDR3: TGTGCCAGCAGCTCCCGACTAGCGGTAAACACCGGGGAGCTGTTTTTT. The full variable domain, in which reference TRBV7-2 and TRBJ2-2 provide the parts outside the CDR3, is GAGVSQSPSNKVTEKGKDVELRCDPISGHTALYWYRQSLGQGLEFLIYFQGNSAPDKSGLPSDRFSAERTGGSVSTLTIQRTQQEDSAVYLCASSSRLAVNTGELFFGEGSRLTVL.

This chain links TRBV18 with TRBJ2-1, with TRBD1 matching over 8 bases. This CDR3 is built from 19 residues. Germline values: CDR1 KGHSH, CDR2 LQKENI. V was pared by 1 base and J by 4 bases, with 15 bases of the junction left unmatched. The CDR3 bases are TGTGCCAGCTCACCACGGACAGGGCCTGACTCTCCCCTATACAATGAGCAGTTCTTC. Amino acid sequence: CASSPRTGPDSPLYNEQFF.

The chain employs TRBV30 and TRBJ2-5; TRBD2 agrees at 10 bases. V was pared by 8 bases and J by 4 bases, with 7 bases of the junction left unmatched. This CDR3 is built from 13 residues. Germline V gives CDR1 GTSNPN, CDR2 SVGIG (reference sequence). As DNA, the CDR3 is TGTGCCGGAGCGGGAGGGTGGCGAGAGACCCAGTACTTC. Translation gives CAGAGGWRETQYF.